The 14 T cell receptor beta chains reported below all come from one sample, sequenced in a study of shared clonotypes between healthy human individuals. Naive CD8 isolation took CD45RO-negative cells positively selected for CCR7 and excluded terminally differentiated effector memory CD45RA+ cells. Sequenced by immunoSEQ multiplex PCR; TCRdb stores in-frame clones only, minus some. The table lists hundreds of thousands of clones, approximately 96% of them singletons. What was sequenced was naive CD8+ T cells sorted from blood. All receptors derive from a woman in her twenties or thirties in good health.

A single count supports this clone. The chain is built from TRBV27 and TRBJ2-7; no definite D call. Deletions cut 2 bases from V and 5 bases from J, with 4 bases between. Per the germline V gene, CDR1 is MNHEY and CDR2 is SMNVEV (reference sequence). This CDR3 has 11 residues. CDR3 nucleotide sequence: TGTGCCAGCAGTTTAGGGCACGAGCAGTACTTC. This gives the protein CASSLGHEQYF.

This chain uses TRBV6-5 with TRBJ2-1, with unresolved D. The germline CDR1 and CDR2 sequences are MNHEY and SVGAGI. CDR3 length: 15 residues. The V gene lost 4 bases and the J gene lost 0 bases, with 10 bases spanning the gap. The CDR3 spells CASSLDQSSYNEQFF. CDR3 DNA: TGTGCCAGCAGTTTGGACCAAAGCTCCTACAATGAGCAGTTCTTC.

The chain uses TRBV15 and TRBJ1-5; perhaps TRBD1 as D (6 bases). This CDR3 is built from 18 residues. Trimming shortened V by 0 bases and J by 6 bases, and 21 bases separated the two germline ends. CDR1 is LNHNV and CDR2 is YYDKDF in the germline V gene (reference sequence). The chain's CDR3 is CATSRDQVDSPYPQPQHF. As DNA, the CDR3 is TGTGCCACCAGCAGAGATCAGGTGGACAGCCCTTACCCTCAGCCCCAGCATTTT.

The chain combines TRBV7-8 with TRBJ2-7; the D gene is possibly TRBD2 (6 bases). The V and J ends lost 4 bases and 7 bases respectively, with 17 bases between them. Germline lookup yields CDR1 SGHVS and CDR2 FQNEAQ. This CDR3 spans 14 amino acids. This CDR3 reads CASSSLTRSEEQYF. CDR3 sequence (DNA): TGTGCCAGCAGCTCCCTGACTAGGTCGGAGGAGCAGTACTTC.

Points on this clone: Other DNA sequences from this sample encode an identical CDR3 as well. The chain is built from TRBV27 and TRBJ2-3; D gene unclear. The CDR3 is 13 residues long. Trimming cost V 5 bases and J 3 bases, with 9 bases left between them. CDR1 and CDR2 (germline): MNHEY, SMNVEV (reference sequence). The CDR3, as DNA: TGTGCCAGCAGTCTCAGTGGTACAGATACGCAGTATTTT. Translated: CASSLSGTDTQYF.

The V gene is TRBV11-3, the J gene TRBJ2-3; D may match TRBD1 or TRBD2 (7 bases each). Trimming left V 3 bases short and J 3 bases short, with 13 bases between. The length of the CDR3 is 15 residues. The germline V gene encodes CDR1 SGHNT and CDR2 YENEEA. CDR3 DNA: TGTGCCAGCAGCTTGACAGGGAGGGCGACAGATACGCAGTATTTT. Its protein is CASSLTGRATDTQYF.

This clone was found once. Other DNA sequences in this sample translate to the same CDR3. The genes are TRBV19 and TRBJ2-7, with TRBD2 matching over 8 bases. Germline V gene data show CDR1 as LNHDA and CDR2 as SQIVND (reference sequence). The CDR3 consists of 14 residues. V dropped 5 bases and J dropped 2; count of bases not matched to a gene: 5. CDR3 nucleotides: TGTGCCAGTAGTCCGGGACTAGGAGCCTACGAGCAGTACTTC. As protein: CASSPGLGAYEQYF.

The gene calls are TRBV29-1 and TRBJ2-1; 7 positions match TRBD2. Per germline, CDR1 SQVTM and CDR2 ANQGSEA. V was pared by 7 bases and J by 9 bases, with 6 bases of the junction left unmatched. The CDR3 is 11 amino acids. The DNA of the CDR3 is TGCAGCGCTTGGGAGGGGCCTGAGCAGTTCTTC. The encoded protein is CSAWEGPEQFF.

With regard to this clone: Other nucleotide sequences from this sample produce the same CDR3. The V and J genes are TRBV6-6 and TRBJ2-7; 8 nucleotides agree with TRBD2. Germline V CDR1 and CDR2: MNHNY, SVGAGI (reference sequence). V lost 2 bases, J lost 0 bases, and 3 bases stayed unmatched. The CDR3 runs to 15 residues. The CDR3 DNA reads TGTGCCAGCAGTTACACGAGCGGGAGCTCCTACGAGCAGTACTTC. Translated: CASSYTSGSSYEQYF.

This chain connects TRBV19 to TRBJ2-6, with D unclear. The CDR3 is 16 residues long. V dropped 1 base and J dropped 0 bases, with 7 bases sitting between them. Germline CDR1 and CDR2: LNHDA and SQIVND (reference sequence). CDR3 loop: CASSIARFSGANVLTF. The CDR3 DNA reads as TGTGCCAGTAGTATAGCCCGATTCTCTGGGGCCAACGTCCTGACTTTC.

This clone was seen only once. V and J are TRBV13 and TRBJ2-7; weak D call: TRBD2 (5 bases). The CDR3 is 14 residues long. Germline V gene data show CDR1 as PRHDT and CDR2 as FYEKMQ (reference sequence). The V end lost 10 bases, the J end lost 5 bases, and 21 bases lay between the germline ends. Written as DNA, the CDR3 is TGTGCCACCCTCCTTAGTTTTGGGAGCCACGAGCAGTACTTC. It codes for CATLLSFGSHEQYF.

V and J are TRBV4-1 and TRBJ1-3; no reliable D call. The length of the CDR3 is 14 residues. The V gene's germline CDR1 is MGHRA and CDR2 YSYEKL. Trimming removed 1 base from V and 0 bases from J, with 4 bases in between. This CDR3 is CASSQGTSGNTIYF. The CDR3 DNA follows: TGCGCCAGCAGCCAAGGGACCTCTGGAAACACCATATATTTT.

Worth noting for this clone: Distinct nucleotide sequences in the sample also encode this CDR3. This chain joins TRBV5-4 and TRBJ2-7; TRBD1 is a possible D gene (6 bases). This CDR3 has 13 residues. V was trimmed by 2 bases and J by 2 bases, leaving 8 bases between them. Germline CDR1 SGHNT, CDR2 YYREEE (reference sequence). In DNA form, the CDR3 reads TGTGCCAGCAGCTTAGGGGGAACCTACGAGCAGTACTTC. Amino acid sequence: CASSLGGTYEQYF. Full variable domain (rest looked up from reference TRBV5-4 and TRBJ2-7): ETGVTQSPTHLIKTRGQQVTLRCSSQSGHNTVSWYQQALGQGPQFIFQYYREEENGRGNFPPRFSGLQFPNYSSELNVNALELDDSALYLCASSLGGTYEQYFGPGTRLTVT.

Details on this clone: This specimen includes other DNA sequences encoding the same CDR3. The chain links TRBV4-1 to TRBJ1-1, with no clear D. CDR1 MGHRA and CDR2 YSYEKL come from the germline V gene. The CDR3 has 13 amino acids. Trimming left V 0 bases short and J 1 base short, with 3 bases between. DNA of the CDR3: TGCGCCAGCAGCCAAGACAGGAACACTGAAGCTTTCTTT. Translating gives CASSQDRNTEAFF.